The rows below give T cell receptor beta chains drawn from one sample of a study of CD8+CD57+ T cells in acquired aplastic anemia. TCRdb called the reads again in MiXCR, with one record for every CDR3 protein. The sample holds about 260,000 distinct CDR3 sequences, approximately 86% seen once. The sequenced material came from sorted CD4+, CD8+, or CD8+CD57+ T cells (not recorded which) from PBMCs. These receptors were obtained from a human donor with aplastic anemia. Both conserved end residues are part of each CDR3. The D gene is left open where the match is weak. Rows may omit the clone size; those that give it use once, few, many or a size class.

V gene,D gene,J gene,clone size,CDR3 protein,CDR3 DNA
TRBV2,TRBD1,TRBJ1-1,.,CASSHQGANTEAFF,TGTGCCAGCAGTCATCAGGGGGCGAACACTGAAGCTTTCTTT
TRBV7-2,.,TRBJ2-3,.,CASSHAGAAQQYDF,TGTGCCAGCAGCCATGCGGGCGCGGCCCAGCAGTACGACTTT
TRBV11-1,.,TRBJ2-7,.,CASSHTGTSYEQYF,TGCGCCAGCAGCCATACGGGGACTTCCTACGAGCAGTACTTC
TRBV9,.,TRBJ2-6,.,CASSVGGSTGANVLTF,TGTGCCAGCAGCGTAGGGGGAAGTACGGGGGCCAATGTCCTGACTTTC
TRBV9,TRBD1,TRBJ2-7,.,CATSIATGYEQYF,TGTGCCACCAGCATAGCGACAGGGTACGAGCAGTACTTC
TRBV15,.,TRBJ2-7,.,CATSGGGLPYEQYF,TGTGCCACCAGCGGCGGCGGCCTACCATACGAGCAGTACTTC
TRBV20-1,.,TRBJ2-5,once,CSARDPTVRGETQYF,TGCAGTGCTAGAGATCCGACAGTAAGGGGAGAGACCCAGTACTTC
TRBV7-9,.,TRBJ2-7,.,CASSFAGRDEQYF,TGTGCCAGCAGCTTCGCGGGCAGGGACGAGCAGTACTTC
TRBV10-1,.,TRBJ2-2,once,CASSHLNTGELFF,TGCGCCAGCAGCCACCTTAACACCGGGGAGCTGTTTTTT
TRBV19,.,TRBJ2-1,.,CASSMGGSSYNEQFF,TGTGCCAGTAGCATGGGGGGAAGCTCCTATAATGAGCAGTTCTTC
TRBV7-6,TRBD2,TRBJ2-1,.,CASSLVAGPSYNEQFF,TGTGCCAGCAGCTTAGTAGCGGGCCCCTCCTACAATGAGCAGTTCTTC
TRBV11-3,.,TRBJ1-2,.,CASSETRGPNYGYTF,TGTGCCAGCAGCGAGACTAGAGGTCCAAACTATGGCTACACCTTC
TRBV11-1,.,TRBJ2-4,.,CASSLAGLIAKNIQYF,TGTGCCAGCAGCTTGGCGGGGCTAATAGCCAAAAACATTCAGTACTTC
TRBV7-2,.,TRBJ2-5,.,CASSLGVQGPSTTQYF,TGTGCCAGCAGCTTAGGGGTACAGGGACCCAGTACGACCCAGTACTTC
TRBV7-2,.,TRBJ2-3,.,CASGDGSRDTQYF,TGTGCCAGCGGCGACGGGTCTAGGGATACCCAGTACTTT
TRBV7-2,.,TRBJ2-3,once,CASSGVPGELVFGYF,TGTGCCAGCAGCGGAGTACCCGGGGAGCTGGTTTTTGGATATTTT
TRBV7-8,TRBD2,TRBJ2-3,.,CASSLAGGHHTHYQYF,TGTGCCAGCAGCTTAGCGGGAGGGCACCATACACATTATCAGTATTTT
TRBV9,.,TRBJ1-2,.,CASSLESVYDYFF,TGTGCCAGCAGCTTAGAGTCAGTTTATGACTACTTCTTC